This TCR beta chain was captured by sequencing in a study of T cell changes during pregnancy in multiple sclerosis. CDR3 length: 17 residues. Germline loops: CDR1 LNHNV, CDR2 YYDKDF (reference sequence). Trimming left V 3 bases short and J 2 bases short, with 17 bases between. Clones were read by immunoSEQ multiplex PCR, and TCRdb kept only the in-frame ones, dropping some. The repertoire has about 60,000 clones, around 93% of them found once; the top ten carry more than 1.5%. The receptor's source is a female donor with multiple sclerosis, enrolled in a pregnancy study. Sequencing was performed on peripheral blood, taken after pregnancy. The chain has TRBV15 and TRBJ2-1; D gene uncertain. The CDR3 region has the DNA TGTGCCACCAGCAGCCCAAGAGTTAACCGCCCCTACAATGAGCAGTTCTTC. It yields the protein CATSSPRVNRPYNEQFF.